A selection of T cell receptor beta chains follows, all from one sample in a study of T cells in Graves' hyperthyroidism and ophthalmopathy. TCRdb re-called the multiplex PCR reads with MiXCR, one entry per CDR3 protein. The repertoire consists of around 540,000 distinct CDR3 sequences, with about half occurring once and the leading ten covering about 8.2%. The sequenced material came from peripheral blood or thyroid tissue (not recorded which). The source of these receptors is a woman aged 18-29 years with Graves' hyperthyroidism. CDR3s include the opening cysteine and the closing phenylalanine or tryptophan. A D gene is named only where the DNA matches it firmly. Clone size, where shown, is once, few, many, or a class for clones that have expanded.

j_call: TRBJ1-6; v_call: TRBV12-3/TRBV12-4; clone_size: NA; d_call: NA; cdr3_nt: TGTGCCAGCAGTTTATCGGGAGAGTCACCCCTCCACTTT; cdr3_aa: CASSLSGESPLHF
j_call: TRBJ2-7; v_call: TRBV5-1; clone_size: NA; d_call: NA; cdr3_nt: TGCGCCAGCAGCGGGGCCAGGTTGTACGAGCAGTACTTC; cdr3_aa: CASSGARLYEQYF
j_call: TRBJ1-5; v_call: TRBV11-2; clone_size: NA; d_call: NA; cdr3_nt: TGTGCCAGCAGCTTAGATTCGGGGGGCACTCAGCCCCAGCATTTT; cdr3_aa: CASSLDSGGTQPQHF
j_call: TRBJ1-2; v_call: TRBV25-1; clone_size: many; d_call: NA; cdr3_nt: TGTGCCAGCAGTAGGGGCGGCTGGGGCTACACCTTC; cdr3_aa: CASSRGGWGYTF
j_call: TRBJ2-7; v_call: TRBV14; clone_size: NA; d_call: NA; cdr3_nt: TGTGCCAGCAGCCAAGCGGTCAAGACCTACGAGCAGTACTTC; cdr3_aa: CASSQAVKTYEQYF
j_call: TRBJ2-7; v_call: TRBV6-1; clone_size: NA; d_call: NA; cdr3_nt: TGTGCCAGCAAGAGAGGGGAACCGCTCTCCTACGAGCAGTACTTC; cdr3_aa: CASKRGEPLSYEQYF
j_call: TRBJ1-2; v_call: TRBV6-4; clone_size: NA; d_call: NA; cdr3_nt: TGTGCCAGCAGTAGTATGGTAGGGAAGGACGGCTACACCTTC; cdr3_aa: CASSSMVGKDGYTF
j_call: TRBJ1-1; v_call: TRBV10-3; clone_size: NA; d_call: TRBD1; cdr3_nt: TGTGCCAGCTCAGGAGGGACAGAAGAAGCTTTCTTT; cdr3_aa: CASSGGTEEAFF
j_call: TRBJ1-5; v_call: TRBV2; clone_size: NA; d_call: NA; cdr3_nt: TGTGCCATCGGACCGACCGAACCCACGGGCAATCAGCCCCAGCATTTT; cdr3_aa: CAIGPTEPTGNQPQHF
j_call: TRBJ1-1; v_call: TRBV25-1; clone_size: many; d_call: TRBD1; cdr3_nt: TGTGCCAGCAGTGATGGGCAGGGGGATATTCGGAGCACTGAAGCTTTCTTT; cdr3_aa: CASSDGQGDIRSTEAFF
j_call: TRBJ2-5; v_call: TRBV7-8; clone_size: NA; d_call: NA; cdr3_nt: TGTGCCAGCAGCTACCGGGACGCCGAAGAGACCCAGTACTTC; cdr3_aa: CASSYRDAEETQYF
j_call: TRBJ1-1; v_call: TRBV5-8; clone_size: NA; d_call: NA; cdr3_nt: TGTGCCAGCAGCTTGGCGGGACACCGGAAGACTGAAGCTTTCTTT; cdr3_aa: CASSLAGHRKTEAFF
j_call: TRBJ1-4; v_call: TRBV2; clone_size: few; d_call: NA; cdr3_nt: TGTGCCAGCAGTGAGGGTCGACGCAGGCGGGTGTCACTGTTTTTT; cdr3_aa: CASSEGRRRRVSLFF
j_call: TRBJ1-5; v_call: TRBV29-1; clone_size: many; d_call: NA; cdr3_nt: TGCAGCGTTCAAGACAGCCTCAATCAGCCCCAGCATTTT; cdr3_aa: CSVQDSLNQPQHF
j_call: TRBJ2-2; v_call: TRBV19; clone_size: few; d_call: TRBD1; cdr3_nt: TGTGCCAGTAGTACGTGGGACAGGGGGCCGGCGAACACCGGGGAGCTGTTTTTT; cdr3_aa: CASSTWDRGPANTGELFF
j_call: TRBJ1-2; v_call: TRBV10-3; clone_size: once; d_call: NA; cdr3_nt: TGTGCCATCAGTGAGTCGGCGGGGTCGAATGGCTACACCTTC; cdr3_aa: CAISESAGSNGYTF
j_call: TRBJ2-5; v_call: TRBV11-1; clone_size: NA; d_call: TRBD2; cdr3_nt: TGTGCCACCGACGACGGGAGGGCCCAAGAGACCCAGTACTTC; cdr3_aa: CATDDGRAQETQYF
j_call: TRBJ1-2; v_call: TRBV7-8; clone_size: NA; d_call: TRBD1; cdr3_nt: TGTGCCAGCAGTCCCCGACAGGGTTCGGCTAACTATGGCTACACCTTC; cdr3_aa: CASSPRQGSANYGYTF
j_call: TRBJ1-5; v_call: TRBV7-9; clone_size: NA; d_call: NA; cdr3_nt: TGTGCCAGCAGCTTAGGGGCGGGGGGTAGCCAGCCCCAGCATTTT; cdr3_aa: CASSLGAGGSQPQHF
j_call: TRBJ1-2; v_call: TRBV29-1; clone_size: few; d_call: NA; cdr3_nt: TGCAGCGTTGAAATTCCCCAACCTTTCGACAGAAGATATGGCTACACCTTC; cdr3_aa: CSVEIPQPFDRRYGYTF
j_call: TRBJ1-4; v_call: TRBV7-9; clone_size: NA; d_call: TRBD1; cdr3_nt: TGTGCCAGCAGCTACGTGGCAGGGACAGATGAAAAACTGTTTTTT; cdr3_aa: CASSYVAGTDEKLFF
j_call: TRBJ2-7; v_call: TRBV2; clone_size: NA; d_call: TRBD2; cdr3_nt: TGTGCCAGAGCCGGGACTAGGCTTTACGAGCAGTACTTC; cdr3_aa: CARAGTRLYEQYF
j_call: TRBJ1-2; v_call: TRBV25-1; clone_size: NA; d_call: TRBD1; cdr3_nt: TGTGCCAGCAGTGCGGGGGACAGCGATTATGGCTACACCTTC; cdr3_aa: CASSAGDSDYGYTF
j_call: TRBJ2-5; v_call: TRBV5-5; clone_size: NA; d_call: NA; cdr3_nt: TGCGCCAGCACCCACGGTTTGACTAGTCGTCAAGAGACCCAGTACTTC; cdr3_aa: CASTHGLTSRQETQYF
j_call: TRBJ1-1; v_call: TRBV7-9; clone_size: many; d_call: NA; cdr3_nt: TGTGCCAGCAGCTTAGCGGTAGAGAACACTGAAGCTTTCTTT; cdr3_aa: CASSLAVENTEAFF
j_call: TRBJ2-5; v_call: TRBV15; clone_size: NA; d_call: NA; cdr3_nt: TGTGCCACCAGCTCACAACCGGGGCTGGCGGGAATCCAAGAGACCCAGTACTTC; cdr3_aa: CATSSQPGLAGIQETQYF
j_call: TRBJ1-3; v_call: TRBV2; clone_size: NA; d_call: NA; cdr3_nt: TGTGCCAGCACCCCTGGACTAGCGCCCCTATTT; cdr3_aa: CASTPGLAPLF
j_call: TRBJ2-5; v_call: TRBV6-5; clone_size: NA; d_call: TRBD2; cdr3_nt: TGTGCCAGCACCAGACTAGCGGGAGAGACCCAGTACTTC; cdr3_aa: CASTRLAGETQYF
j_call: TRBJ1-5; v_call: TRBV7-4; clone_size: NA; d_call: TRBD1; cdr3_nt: TGTGCCTGGACTCCGGGACAGGGCAATCAGCCCCAGCATTTT; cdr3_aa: CAWTPGQGNQPQHF
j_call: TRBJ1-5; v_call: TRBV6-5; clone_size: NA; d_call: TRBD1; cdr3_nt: TGTGCCAGCAGTTACGGGAGGGGGCAGAGCAATCAGCCCCAGCATTTT; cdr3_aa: CASSYGRGQSNQPQHF
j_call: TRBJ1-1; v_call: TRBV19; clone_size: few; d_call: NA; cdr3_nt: TGTGCCAGTAGTATAGGGGGTAGGAACACTGAAGCTTTCTTT; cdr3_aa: CASSIGGRNTEAFF
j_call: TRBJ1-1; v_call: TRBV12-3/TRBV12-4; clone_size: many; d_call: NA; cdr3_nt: TGTGCCAGCAGTCCCCCGGGGAGCACTGAAGCTTTCTTT; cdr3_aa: CASSPPGSTEAFF
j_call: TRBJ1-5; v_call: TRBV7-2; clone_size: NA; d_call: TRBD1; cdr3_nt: TGTGCCAGCAGCCAAGGGAGACAGGGGTTTAAAGCCCAGCATTTT; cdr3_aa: CASSQGRQGFKAQHF
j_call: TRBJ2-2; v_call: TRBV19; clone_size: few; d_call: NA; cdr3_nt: TGTGCCAGTAGTACCAACGAGGCCTTCCCCACCGGGGAGCTGTTTTTT; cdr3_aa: CASSTNEAFPTGELFF
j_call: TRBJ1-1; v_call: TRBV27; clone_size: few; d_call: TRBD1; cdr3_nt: TGTGCCAGCAGTACCAACAGGGGACCTGAAGCTTTCTTT; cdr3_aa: CASSTNRGPEAFF
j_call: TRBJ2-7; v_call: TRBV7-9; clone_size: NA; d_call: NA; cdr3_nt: TGTGCCAGCAGCTTAGCGGAGTACCAGGGATCCTACGAGCAGTACTTC; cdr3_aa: CASSLAEYQGSYEQYF
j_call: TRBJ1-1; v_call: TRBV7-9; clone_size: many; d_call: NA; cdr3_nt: TGTGCCAGCCAACTCCAGATGAACACTGAAGCTTTCTTT; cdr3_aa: CASQLQMNTEAFF